These T cell receptor beta chains were read from a single sample in a study of CD8 T cells in ankylosing spondylitis. TCRdb passed the 5' RACE reads through MiXCR, listing each CDR3 protein once. This table holds more than 500,000 distinct CDR3 sequences, about 5.2% found once. The specimen was blood, either unsorted or a sorted T cell fraction (not recorded which). All receptors derive from a male donor with ankylosing spondylitis. Each CDR3 is given with its conserved first and last residue. The D gene is left open where the match is weak. Size is omitted from some rows. Given values are once, few, many or a class for expanded clones.

J gene | CDR3 length | clone size | V gene | D gene | CDR3 protein | CDR3 DNA
TRBJ1-3 | 15 | many | TRBV4-3 | NA | CASSQDRRPGNTIYF | TGCGCCAGCAGCCAAGATCGGCGACCTGGAAACACCATATATTTT
TRBJ2-5 | 16 | NA | TRBV19 | NA | CASSTPGTHAEATQYF | TGTGCCAGTAGTACACCGGGCACACACGCCGAGGCGACCCAGTACTTC
TRBJ2-6 | 19 | few | TRBV4-2 | TRBD2 | CASSHSLAGGSSGANVLTF | TGTGCCAGCAGCCACTCCCTAGCGGGAGGAAGCTCTGGGGCCAACGTCCTGACTTTC
TRBJ2-5 | 19 | NA | TRBV11-2 | NA | CASSLPRTGQHLYQETQYF | TGTGCCAGCAGCCTTCCTCGGACCGGACAGCACTTGTACCAAGAGACCCAGTACTTC
TRBJ2-5 | 13 | few | TRBV5-1 | TRBD2 | CASWGGAGETQYF | TGCGCCAGCTGGGGGGGAGCCGGAGAGACCCAGTACTTC
TRBJ2-3 | 18 | many | TRBV5-1 | TRBD2 | CASSLFPLLAGITDTQYF | TGCGCCAGCAGCCTATTTCCATTACTAGCGGGGATCACAGATACGCAGTATTTT
TRBJ2-7 | 14 | many | TRBV5-1 | TRBD2 | CASSTGTSGYEQYF | TGCGCCAGCAGCACCGGGACTAGCGGATACGAGCAGTACTTC
TRBJ1-5 | 15 | many | TRBV29-1 | TRBD1 | CSVKPAQGDHQPQHF | TGCAGCGTCAAGCCGGCACAGGGGGATCATCAGCCCCAGCATTTT
TRBJ1-4 | 15 | NA | TRBV7-2 | TRBD1 | CASSPQTGGYAKLFF | TGTGCCAGCAGCCCACAGACAGGGGGATATGCAAAACTGTTTTTT
TRBJ1-5 | 16 | few | TRBV5-5 | NA | CASSLVGVGSHQPQHF | TGTGCCAGCAGCTTGGTAGGGGTGGGGTCGCACCAGCCCCAGCATTTT
TRBJ1-1 | 13 | many | TRBV12-3/TRBV12-4 | NA | CASSFGPTTEAFF | TGTGCCAGCAGTTTCGGACCGACCACTGAAGCTTTCTTT
TRBJ2-7 | 13 | many | TRBV27 | NA | CASSFIGYREQYF | TGTGCCAGCAGTTTTATAGGGTACAGGGAGCAGTACTTC
TRBJ2-5 | 14 | many | TRBV7-9 | TRBD1 | CASSLLQGGETQYF | TGTGCCAGCAGCTTGTTACAGGGGGGAGAGACCCAGTACTTC
TRBJ1-6 | 14 | many | TRBV20-1 | TRBD1 | CSAKGQGETSPLHF | TGCAGTGCCAAGGGACAGGGTGAGACTTCACCCCTCCACTTT
TRBJ1-2 | 14 | NA | TRBV7-8 | NA | CASSLDGISYGYTF | TGTGCCAGCAGCTTAGACGGCATATCCTATGGCTACACCTTC
TRBJ2-5 | 13 | many | TRBV12-3/TRBV12-4 | TRBD1 | CASSPSTGGTQYF | TGTGCCAGCAGTCCCTCGACAGGGGGGACCCAGTACTTC
TRBJ2-5 | 15 | many | TRBV5-1 | TRBD2 | CASSSGTSGSETQYF | TGCGCCAGCAGCTCCGGGACTAGCGGGAGTGAGACCCAGTACTTC
TRBJ1-2 | 15 | many | TRBV28 | TRBD1 | CASSQTGQGSYGYTF | TGTGCCAGCAGTCAGACCGGACAGGGAAGCTATGGCTACACCTTC
TRBJ1-4 | 14 | many | TRBV12-3/TRBV12-4 | NA | CASSLGTVNEKLFF | TGTGCCAGCAGTTTAGGGACAGTAAATGAAAAACTGTTTTTT
TRBJ2-2 | 16 | NA | TRBV3-1 | NA | CASSQDYYRGTGELFF | TGTGCCAGCAGCCAAGATTATTATAGGGGGACCGGGGAGCTGTTTTTT
TRBJ2-5 | 16 | many | TRBV6-1 | TRBD2 | CASSRGLAGAVETQYF | TGTGCCAGCAGCCGAGGACTAGCGGGAGCGGTGGAGACCCAGTACTTC
TRBJ2-7 | 15 | many | TRBV7-8 | NA | CASSLARGRTHEQYF | TGTGCCAGCAGCTTAGCCCGGGGTCGGACTCACGAGCAGTACTTC
TRBJ2-5 | 13 | few | TRBV10-3 | NA | CAIKGTQKETQYF | TGTGCCATCAAAGGGACTCAGAAAGAGACCCAGTACTTC
TRBJ2-4 | 17 | many | TRBV24-1 | NA | CATSDAKALGGKNIQYF | TGTGCCACCAGTGACGCGAAGGCCCTAGGCGGCAAAAACATTCAGTACTTC
TRBJ1-6 | 14 | NA | TRBV2 | NA | CASSEERNNSPLHF | TGTGCCAGCAGTGAAGAAAGGAATAATTCACCCCTCCACTTT
TRBJ1-5 | 13 | many | TRBV19 | NA | CASSIDKRQPQHF | TGTGCCAGTAGTATAGATAAGCGTCAGCCCCAGCATTTT
TRBJ1-1 | 17 | NA | TRBV7-8 | TRBD1 | CASSPRTGRARGAEAFF | TGTGCCAGCAGCCCTAGGACAGGGCGGGCGAGGGGGGCTGAAGCTTTCTTT
TRBJ2-1 | 14 | many | TRBV6-2/TRBV6-3 | TRBD2 | CATRLAGAYNEQFF | TGTGCCACCCGACTAGCGGGAGCTTACAATGAGCAGTTCTTC